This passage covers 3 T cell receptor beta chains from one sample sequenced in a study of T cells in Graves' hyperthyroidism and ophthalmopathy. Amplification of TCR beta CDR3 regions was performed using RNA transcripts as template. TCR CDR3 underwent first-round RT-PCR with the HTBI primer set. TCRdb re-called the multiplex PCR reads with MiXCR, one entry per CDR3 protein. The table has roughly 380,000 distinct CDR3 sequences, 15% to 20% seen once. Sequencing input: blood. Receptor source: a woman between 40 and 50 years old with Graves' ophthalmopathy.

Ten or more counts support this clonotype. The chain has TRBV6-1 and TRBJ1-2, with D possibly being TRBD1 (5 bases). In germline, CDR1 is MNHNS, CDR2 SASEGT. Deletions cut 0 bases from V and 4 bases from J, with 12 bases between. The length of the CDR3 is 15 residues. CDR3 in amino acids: CASSEAVGVSYGYTF. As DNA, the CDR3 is TGTGCCAGCAGTGAAGCTGTAGGGGTTTCCTATGGCTACACCTTC.

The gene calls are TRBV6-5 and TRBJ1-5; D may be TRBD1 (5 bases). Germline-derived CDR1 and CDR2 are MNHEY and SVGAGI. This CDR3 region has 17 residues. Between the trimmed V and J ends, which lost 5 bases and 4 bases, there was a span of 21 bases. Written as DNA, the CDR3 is TGTGCCAGCAGTCTACAGAAACGCCGGGACCGAAATCAGCCCCAGCATTTT. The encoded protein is CASSLQKRRDRNQPQHF.

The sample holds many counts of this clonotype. The CDR3 is CSAAGTGFSGANVLTF. As DNA, the CDR3 is TGCAGTGCTGCCGGGACAGGGTTCTCTGGGGCCAACGTCCTGACTTTC. The rearrangement uses TRBV20-1 and TRBJ2-6; 9 bases agree with TRBD1. CDR1 and CDR2 from the germline V gene are DFQATT and SNEGSKA (reference sequence). This CDR3 has 16 residues. V was clipped by 5 bases and J by 0 bases; unmatched bases: 5.